The next 8 T cell receptor beta chains were all read from a single sample in a study of T cell responses to AZD1222 COVID-19 vaccine. Produced via immunoSEQ multiplex PCR; TCRdb's table is partial and in-frame only. Altogether approximately 130,000 clones are present, over 90% being singletons, with the ten largest covering approximately 0.85%. The sequences come from peripheral blood, collected on day 0 of AZD1222 vaccination. These receptors came from an adult in good health.

The chain has TRBV12-5 and TRBJ1-1; D gene unclear. CDR1 is LGHNT, CDR2 FRNRAP, per germline. V lost 7 bases to trimming and J lost 3 bases, with 6 bases between them. The CDR3 contains 11 residues. In DNA, the CDR3 is TGTGCTAGTGCGTATCACACTGAAGCTTTCTTT. Protein product: CASAYHTEAFF.

This chain's CDR3 is CASKDSGSPLHF. The DNA for the CDR3 is TGTGCCAGCAAGGACAGCGGTTCACCCCTCCACTTT. This rearrangement joins TRBV25-1 to TRBJ1-6, with a possible D match to TRBD1 (6 bases). The CDR3 covers 12 residues. V lost 7 bases and J 9 bases, leaving 10 bases between the germline ends. Germline V gene data show CDR1 as MGHDK and CDR2 as SYGVNS.

The V gene is TRBV5-6, the J gene TRBJ1-2; D ambiguous. Between the trimmed V and J ends, which lost 4 bases and 3 bases, there was a span of 13 bases. CDR3 length equals 14 residues. The V gene's germline CDR1 is SGHDT and CDR2 YYEEEE. This CDR3 reads CASSLQETHYGYTF. In DNA, the CDR3 is TGTGCCAGCAGCCTTCAGGAGACACACTATGGCTACACCTTC.

J is TRBJ1-2 and V is TRBV10-2; perhaps TRBD1 as D (5 bases). V was cut by 2 bases and J by 2 bases, with 12 bases left in between. CDR3 length: 15 residues. CDR1 is WSHSY and CDR2 is SAAADI in the germline V gene. The CDR3 protein is CASSEAAGLNYGYTF. CDR3 bases: TGCGCCAGCAGTGAGGCGGCAGGGCTGAACTATGGCTACACCTTC.

The DNA for the CDR3 is TGTGCCACCAAGAGCGGGGGTGAGCAGTACTTC. Residues: CATKSGGEQYF. The rearrangement uses TRBV15 and TRBJ2-7; 8 bases line up with TRBD2. This CDR3 has 11 residues. Trimming cost V 7 bases and J 7 bases; bases outside gene matches: 3. Germline V lookup: CDR1 LNHNV, CDR2 YYDKDF (reference sequence).

J is TRBJ1-4 and V is TRBV5-1; TRBD1 matches at 7 bases. Unmatched junction bases numbered 7, after V lost 4 bases and J lost 7 bases. The CDR3 spans 14 residues. The V gene's germline CDR1 is SGHRS and CDR2 YFSETQ. DNA of the CDR3: TGCGCCAGCAGCCAAGGGGGCTCCGGTGAAAAACTGTTTTTT. Its protein product is CASSQGGSGEKLFF.

The V call is TRBV7-8, the J call TRBJ1-1, with TRBD1 matching 7 bases. The CDR3 extends over 14 amino acids. V lost 3 bases, J lost 3 bases, and 4 bases stayed unmatched. CDR1 and CDR2 from the germline V gene are SGHVS and FQNEAQ. CDR3 in amino acids: CASSFGDRDTEAFF. The CDR3 coding sequence is TGTGCCAGCAGCTTCGGAGACAGGGACACTGAAGCTTTCTTT.

In its sample, this clone was seen once. The rearrangement uses TRBV6-5 and TRBJ1-1; D remains unclear. The V end lost 6 bases, the J end lost 1 base, and 6 bases lay between the germline ends. The CDR3 runs 12 residues. Germline CDR1 MNHEY, CDR2 SVGAGI. CDR3 residues: CASRTSNTEAFF. In nucleotides, the CDR3 is TGTGCCAGCAGGACTTCGAACACTGAAGCTTTCTTT.